These T cell receptor beta chains were read from a single sample in a study of Ad26.COV2.S vaccination and SARS-CoV-2 variants. TCRdb's copy holds only in-frame clones and misses some; the assay was immunoSEQ multiplex PCR. The sample includes about 390,000 clones, roughly 90% seen only once; the top ten take 1.5% to 2%. Sequenced here: peripheral blood, sampled in a trial of Ad26.COV2.S vaccine versus placebo. These receptors all stem from a person between 18 and 65 years old who received the Ad26.COV2.S COVID-19 vaccine or a placebo. Each CDR3 is given with its conserved first and last residue. Each record gives: D gene, CDR3 length, J gene, V gene, CDR3 protein. The D gene is left open where the match is weak.

NA | 14 | TRBJ1-1 | TRBV7-9 | CASTKGVGSPEAFF
TRBD1 | 16 | TRBJ2-3 | TRBV19 | CASSIDRGQAADTQYF
NA | 13 | TRBJ1-2 | TRBV19 | CASSMKEGTGYTF
NA | 13 | TRBJ1-5 | TRBV9 | CASSVAPGQPQHF
NA | 18 | TRBJ2-7 | TRBV4-1 | CASSQVDFLPGQPYEQYF
TRBD1 | 13 | TRBJ1-1 | TRBV3-1/TRBV3-2 | CASSQVDRVGAFF
TRBD1 | 18 | TRBJ2-3 | TRBV7-9 | CASSLAKTGGRDTDTQYF
TRBD1 | 18 | TRBJ2-1 | TRBV5-1 | CASTPGQGAINYYNEQFF
TRBD1 | 15 | TRBJ1-2 | TRBV9 | CASSVVDRVGGGYTF
TRBD1 | 15 | TRBJ2-5 | TRBV5-6 | CASSSTGGREWTQYF
TRBD1 | 13 | TRBJ1-2 | TRBV12-3/TRBV12-4 | CASLLGGGFGYTF
TRBD1 | 13 | TRBJ1-1 | TRBV10-3 | CASTGETNTEAFF
NA | 14 | TRBJ1-2 | TRBV10-3 | CAISGGKTNYGYTF
NA | 11 | TRBJ2-7 | TRBV20-1 | CSARDSYEQYF
NA | 12 | TRBJ2-1 | TRBV7-9 | CASSAQQDSQFF
NA | 15 | TRBJ2-7 | TRBV3-1/TRBV3-2 | CASSPWGSGAYEQYF
NA | 17 | TRBJ1-4 | TRBV4-1 | CASSQRSTLTTNEKLFF
TRBD1 | 14 | TRBJ1-1 | TRBV7-2 | CASRTATGGAEAFF
NA | 15 | TRBJ1-4 | TRBV7-6 | CASSLRGATNEKLFF
NA | 15 | TRBJ2-1 | TRBV7-2 | CASSLEGGSYNEQFF
NA | 15 | TRBJ1-4 | TRBV19 | CASTRDRLEGEKLFF
TRBD1 | 15 | TRBJ2-3 | TRBV5-6 | CASSTDRAPRDTQYF
TRBD1 | 12 | TRBJ1-4 | TRBV29-1 | CSVRTGREKLFF
NA | 12 | TRBJ1-1 | TRBV6-5 | CASRDVGTEAFF
TRBD1 | 13 | TRBJ1-2 | TRBV5-1 | CASSVTGGIGYTF
NA | 15 | TRBJ1-2 | TRBV5-1 | CASSLVPASSYGYTF
NA | 17 | TRBJ2-1 | TRBV2 | CASSEARGDALYNEQFF
NA | 17 | TRBJ1-2 | TRBV19 | CASTPEGRGATLYGYTF
NA | 13 | TRBJ2-1 | TRBV28 | CASSFGLYNEQFF
NA | 13 | TRBJ2-1 | TRBV7-9 | CASSATARGLQFF
NA | 15 | TRBJ1-3 | TRBV10-1 | CASSLQALRGNTIYF
NA | 13 | TRBJ1-1 | TRBV30 | CAWSRGLNTEAFF
NA | 15 | TRBJ2-7 | TRBV11-2 | CASSLIRGSSYEQYF
NA | 15 | TRBJ2-2 | TRBV7-2 | CASSSSLLGTGELFF
NA | 14 | TRBJ2-5 | TRBV9 | CASSPDGGRTTQYF
NA | 14 | TRBJ2-3 | TRBV11-2 | CASSSSPTSYTQYF
TRBD1 | 16 | TRBJ1-3 | TRBV7-9 | CASSPADRGFKTTIYF
NA | 13 | TRBJ2-7 | TRBV7-2 | CASSFYGNYEQYF
NA | 13 | TRBJ1-4 | TRBV19 | CASSSYSGEKLFF
NA | 14 | TRBJ1-3 | TRBV3-1/TRBV3-2 | CASSQGVSGNTIYF
TRBD1 | 17 | TRBJ2-3 | TRBV5-4 | CASSLEGAGVGTDTQYF
NA | 14 | TRBJ1-6 | TRBV13 | CASSLGGRKSPLHF
NA | 15 | TRBJ1-2 | TRBV4-3 | CASSQGRGGNYGYTF